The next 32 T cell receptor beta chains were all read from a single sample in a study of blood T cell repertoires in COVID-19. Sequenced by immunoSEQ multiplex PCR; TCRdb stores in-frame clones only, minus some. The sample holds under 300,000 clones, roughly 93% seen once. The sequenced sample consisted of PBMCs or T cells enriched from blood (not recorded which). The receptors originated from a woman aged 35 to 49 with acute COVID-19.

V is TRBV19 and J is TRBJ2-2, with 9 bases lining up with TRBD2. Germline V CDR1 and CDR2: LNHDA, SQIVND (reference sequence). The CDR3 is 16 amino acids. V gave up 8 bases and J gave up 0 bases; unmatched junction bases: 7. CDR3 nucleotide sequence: TGTGCCAGTCAGGCTAGCGGGGAGACGAACACCGGGGAGCTGTTTTTT. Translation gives CASQASGETNTGELFF.

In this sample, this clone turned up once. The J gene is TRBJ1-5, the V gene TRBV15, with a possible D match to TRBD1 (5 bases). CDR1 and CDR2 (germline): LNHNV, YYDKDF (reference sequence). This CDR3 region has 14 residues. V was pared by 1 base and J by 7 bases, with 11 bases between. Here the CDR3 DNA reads TGTGCCACCAGCAGAGCTCGACAGAACCAGCCCCAGCATTTT. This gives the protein CATSRARQNQPQHF.

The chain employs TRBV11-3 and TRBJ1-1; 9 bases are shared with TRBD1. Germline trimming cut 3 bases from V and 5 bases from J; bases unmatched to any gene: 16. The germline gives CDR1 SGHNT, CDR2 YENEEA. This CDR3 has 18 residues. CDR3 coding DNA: TGTGCCAGCAGCTTCGGGACAGGGATCGGTGTAAGAGAGACTGAAGCTTTCTTT. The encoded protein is CASSFGTGIGVRETEAFF.

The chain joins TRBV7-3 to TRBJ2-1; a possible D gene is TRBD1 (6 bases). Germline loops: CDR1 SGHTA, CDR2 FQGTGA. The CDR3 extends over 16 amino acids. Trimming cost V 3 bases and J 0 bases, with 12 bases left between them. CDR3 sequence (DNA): TGTGCCAGCAGCTTGGACAGCTTTAGCTCCTACAATGAGCAGTTCTTC. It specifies CASSLDSFSSYNEQFF.

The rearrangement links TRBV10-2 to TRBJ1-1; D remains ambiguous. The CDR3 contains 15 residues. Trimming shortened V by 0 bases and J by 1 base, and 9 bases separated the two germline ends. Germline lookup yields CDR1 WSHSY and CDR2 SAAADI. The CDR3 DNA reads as TGCGCCAGCAGTGAGTCGTTAGGAGGGAACACTGAAGCTTTCTTT. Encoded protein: CASSESLGGNTEAFF.

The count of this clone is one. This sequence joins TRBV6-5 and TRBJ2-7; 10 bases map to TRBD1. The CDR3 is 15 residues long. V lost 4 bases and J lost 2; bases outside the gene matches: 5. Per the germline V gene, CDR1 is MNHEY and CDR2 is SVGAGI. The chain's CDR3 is CASSFTGQGAYEQYF. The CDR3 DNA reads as TGTGCCAGCAGTTTCACCGGACAGGGGGCCTACGAGCAGTACTTC.

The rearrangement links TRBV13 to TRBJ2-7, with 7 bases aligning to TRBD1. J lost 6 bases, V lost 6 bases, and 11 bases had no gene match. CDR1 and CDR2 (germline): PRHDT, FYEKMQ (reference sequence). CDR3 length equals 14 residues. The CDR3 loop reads CASSVGGRGFEQYF. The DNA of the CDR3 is TGTGCCAGCAGTGTAGGGGGCAGGGGTTTCGAGCAGTACTTC.

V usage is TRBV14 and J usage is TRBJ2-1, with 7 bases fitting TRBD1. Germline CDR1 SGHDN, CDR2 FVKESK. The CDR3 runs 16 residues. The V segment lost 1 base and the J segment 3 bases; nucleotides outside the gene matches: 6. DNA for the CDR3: TGTGCCAGCAGCCAAGGAACGGGACAGTTCTACAATGAGCAGTTCTTC. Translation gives CASSQGTGQFYNEQFF.

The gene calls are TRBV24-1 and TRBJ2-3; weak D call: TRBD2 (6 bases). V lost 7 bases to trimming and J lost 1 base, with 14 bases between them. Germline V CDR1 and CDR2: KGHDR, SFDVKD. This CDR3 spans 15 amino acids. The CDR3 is CATSIMGEGTDTQYF. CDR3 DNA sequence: TGTGCCACCAGCATAATGGGGGAGGGCACAGATACGCAGTATTTT.

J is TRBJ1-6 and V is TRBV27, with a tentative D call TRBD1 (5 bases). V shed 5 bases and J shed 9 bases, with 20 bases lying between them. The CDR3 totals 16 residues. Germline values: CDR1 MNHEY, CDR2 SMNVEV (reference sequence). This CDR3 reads CASSPYYRKSSSPLHF. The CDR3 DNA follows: TGTGCCAGCAGTCCTTACTACAGGAAGTCCTCTTCACCCCTCCACTTT.

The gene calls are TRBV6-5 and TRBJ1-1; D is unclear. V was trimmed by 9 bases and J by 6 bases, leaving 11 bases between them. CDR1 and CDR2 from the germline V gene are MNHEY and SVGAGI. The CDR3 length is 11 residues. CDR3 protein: CASRRLAEAFF. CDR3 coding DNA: TGTGCCAGTAGGCGGCTCGCTGAAGCTTTCTTT.

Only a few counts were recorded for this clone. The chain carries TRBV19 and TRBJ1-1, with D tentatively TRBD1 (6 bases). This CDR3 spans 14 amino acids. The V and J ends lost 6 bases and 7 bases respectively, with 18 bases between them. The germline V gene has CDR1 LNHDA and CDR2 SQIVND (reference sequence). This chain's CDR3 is CASSYRDTYGEAFF. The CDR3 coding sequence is TGTGCCAGTAGCTACCGGGACACCTACGGTGAAGCTTTCTTT. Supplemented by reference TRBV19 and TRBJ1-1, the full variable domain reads DGGITQSPKYLFRKEGQNVTLSCEQNLNHDAMYWYRQDPGQGLRLIYYSQIVNDFQKGDIAEGYSVSREKKESFPLTVTSAQKNPTAFYLCASSYRDTYGEAFFGQGTRLTVV.

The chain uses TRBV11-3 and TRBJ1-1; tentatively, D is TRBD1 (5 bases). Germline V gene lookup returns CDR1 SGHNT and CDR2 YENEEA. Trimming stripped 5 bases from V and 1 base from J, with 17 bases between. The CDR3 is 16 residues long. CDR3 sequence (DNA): TGTGCCAGCAGCCTAACCCAAGGGAGGGGGAACACTGAAGCTTTCTTT. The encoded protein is CASSLTQGRGNTEAFF.

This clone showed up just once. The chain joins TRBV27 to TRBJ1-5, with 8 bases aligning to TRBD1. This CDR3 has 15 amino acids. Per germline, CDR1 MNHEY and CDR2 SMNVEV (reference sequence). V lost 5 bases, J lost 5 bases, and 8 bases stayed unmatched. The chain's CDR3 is CASSTRTGWDQPQHF. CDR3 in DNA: TGTGCCAGCAGTACCCGGACAGGGTGGGATCAGCCCCAGCATTTT.

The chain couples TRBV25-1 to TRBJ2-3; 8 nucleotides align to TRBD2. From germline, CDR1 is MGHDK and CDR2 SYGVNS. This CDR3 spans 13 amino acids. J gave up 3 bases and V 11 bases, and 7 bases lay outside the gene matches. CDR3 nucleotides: TGTGCCCCAGCCCGGGAGGGAACAGATACGCAGTATTTT. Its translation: CAPAREGTDTQYF.

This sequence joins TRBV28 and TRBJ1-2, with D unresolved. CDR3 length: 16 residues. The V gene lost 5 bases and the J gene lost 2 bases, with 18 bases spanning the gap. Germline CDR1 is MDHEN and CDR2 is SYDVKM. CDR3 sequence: CASSRRSSLLNYGYTF. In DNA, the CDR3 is TGTGCCAGCAGTAGGAGGAGCAGTCTTTTGAACTATGGCTACACCTTC.

CDR3 amino acids: CASSITGTYEQYF. DNA of the CDR3: TGTGCCAGTAGTATCACAGGGACCTACGAGCAGTACTTC. The V call is TRBV19, the J call TRBJ2-7; D perhaps matches TRBD1 (6 bases). Trimming took 3 bases from V and 2 from J, leaving 8 bases between them. Germline V lookup: CDR1 LNHDA, CDR2 SQIVND (reference sequence). CDR3 length equals 13 residues.

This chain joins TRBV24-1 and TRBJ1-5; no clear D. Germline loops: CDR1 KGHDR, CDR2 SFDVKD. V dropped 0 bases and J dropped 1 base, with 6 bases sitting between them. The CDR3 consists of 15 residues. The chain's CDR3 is CATSDLTASNQPQHF. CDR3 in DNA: TGTGCCACCAGTGATTTGACTGCAAGCAATCAGCCCCAGCATTTT.

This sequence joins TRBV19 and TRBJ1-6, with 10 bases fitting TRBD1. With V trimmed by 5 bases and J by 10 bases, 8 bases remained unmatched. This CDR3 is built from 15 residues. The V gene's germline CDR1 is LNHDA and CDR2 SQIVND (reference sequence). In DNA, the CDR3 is TGTGCCAGTAGTGCCATCGGGACAGGGGAATCACCCCTCCACTTT. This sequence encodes CASSAIGTGESPLHF. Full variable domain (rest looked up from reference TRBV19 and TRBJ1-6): DGGITQSPKYLFRKEGQNVTLSCEQNLNHDAMYWYRQDPGQGLRLIYYSQIVNDFQKGDIAEGYSVSREKKESFPLTVTSAQKNPTAFYLCASSAIGTGESPLHFGNGTRLTVT.

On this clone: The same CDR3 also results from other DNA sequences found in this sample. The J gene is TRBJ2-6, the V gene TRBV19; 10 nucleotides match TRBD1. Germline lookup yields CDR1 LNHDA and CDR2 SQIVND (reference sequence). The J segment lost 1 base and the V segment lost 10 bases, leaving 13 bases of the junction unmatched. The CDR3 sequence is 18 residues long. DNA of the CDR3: TGTGCCACCAAGGGCTGGGGGACAGGGGTGTCTGGGGCCAACGTCCTGACTTTC. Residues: CATKGWGTGVSGANVLTF.

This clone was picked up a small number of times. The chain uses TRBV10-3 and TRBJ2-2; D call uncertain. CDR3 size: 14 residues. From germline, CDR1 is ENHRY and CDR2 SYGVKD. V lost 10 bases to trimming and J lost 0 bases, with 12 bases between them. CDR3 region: CATTGDANTGELFF. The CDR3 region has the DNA TGTGCCACGACTGGAGACGCGAACACCGGGGAGCTGTTTTTT.

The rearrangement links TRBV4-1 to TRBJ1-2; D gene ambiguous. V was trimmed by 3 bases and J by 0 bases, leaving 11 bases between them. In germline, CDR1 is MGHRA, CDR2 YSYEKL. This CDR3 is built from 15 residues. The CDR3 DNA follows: TGCGCCAGCAGCCAGCGTCCCGGGGCTAACTATGGCTACACCTTC. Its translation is CASSQRPGANYGYTF.

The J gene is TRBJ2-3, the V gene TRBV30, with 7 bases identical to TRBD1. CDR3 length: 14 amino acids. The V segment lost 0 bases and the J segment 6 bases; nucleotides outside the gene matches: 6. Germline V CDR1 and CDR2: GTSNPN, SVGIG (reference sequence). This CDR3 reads CAWSVKGATDTQYF. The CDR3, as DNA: TGTGCCTGGAGTGTAAAGGGGGCGACTGATACGCAGTATTTT.

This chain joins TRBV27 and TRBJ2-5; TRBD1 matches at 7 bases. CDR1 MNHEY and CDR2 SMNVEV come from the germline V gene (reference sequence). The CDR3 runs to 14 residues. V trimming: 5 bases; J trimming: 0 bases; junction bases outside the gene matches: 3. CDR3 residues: CASSKTGYQETQYF. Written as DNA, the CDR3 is TGTGCCAGCAGTAAGACAGGGTACCAAGAGACCCAGTACTTC.

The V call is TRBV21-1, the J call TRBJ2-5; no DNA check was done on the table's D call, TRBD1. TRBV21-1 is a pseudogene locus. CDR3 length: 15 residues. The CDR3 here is CASSSQGGPMGTQYF. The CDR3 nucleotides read TGTGCCAGCAGCTCGCAGGGGGGACCGATGGGGACCCAGTACTTC.

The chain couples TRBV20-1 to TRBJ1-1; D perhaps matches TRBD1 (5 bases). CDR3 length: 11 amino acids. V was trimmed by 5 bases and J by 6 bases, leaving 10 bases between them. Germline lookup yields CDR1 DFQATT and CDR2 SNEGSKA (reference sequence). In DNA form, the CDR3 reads TGCAGTGCTTTGACCAGGGCTGAAGCTTTCTTT. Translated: CSALTRAEAFF.

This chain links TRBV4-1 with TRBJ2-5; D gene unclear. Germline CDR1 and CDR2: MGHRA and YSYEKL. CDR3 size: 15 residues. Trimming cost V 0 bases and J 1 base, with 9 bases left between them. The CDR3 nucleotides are TGCGCCAGCAGCCAAGATGTGACTGCCCAAGAGACCCAGTACTTC. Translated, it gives CASSQDVTAQETQYF.

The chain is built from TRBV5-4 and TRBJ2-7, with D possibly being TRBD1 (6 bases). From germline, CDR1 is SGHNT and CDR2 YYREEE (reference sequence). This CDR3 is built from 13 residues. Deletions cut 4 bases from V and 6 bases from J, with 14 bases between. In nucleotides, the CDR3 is TGTGCCAGCAGCGATGGACAGATCCGCGAGCAGTACTTC. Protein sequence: CASSDGQIREQYF.

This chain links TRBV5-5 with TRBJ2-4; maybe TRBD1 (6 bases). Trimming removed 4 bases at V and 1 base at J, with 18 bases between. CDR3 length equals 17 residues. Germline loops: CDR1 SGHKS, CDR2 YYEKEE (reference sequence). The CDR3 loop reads CASSLSTGNVAKNIQYF. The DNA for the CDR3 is TGTGCCAGCAGCCTCTCCACAGGGAATGTGGCCAAAAACATTCAGTACTTC.

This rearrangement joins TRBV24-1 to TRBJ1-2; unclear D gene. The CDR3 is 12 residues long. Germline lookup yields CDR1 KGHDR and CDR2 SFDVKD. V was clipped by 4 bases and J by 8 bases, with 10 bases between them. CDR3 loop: CATSEPGGGYTF. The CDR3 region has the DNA TGTGCCACCAGTGAGCCTGGAGGCGGCTACACCTTC.

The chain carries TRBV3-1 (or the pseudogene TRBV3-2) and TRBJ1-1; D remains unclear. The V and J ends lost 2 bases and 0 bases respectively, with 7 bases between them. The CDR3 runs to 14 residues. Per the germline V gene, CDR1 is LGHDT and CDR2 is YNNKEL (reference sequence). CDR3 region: CASSQRTVNTEAFF. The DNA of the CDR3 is TGTGCCAGCAGCCAACGAACAGTGAACACTGAAGCTTTCTTT.

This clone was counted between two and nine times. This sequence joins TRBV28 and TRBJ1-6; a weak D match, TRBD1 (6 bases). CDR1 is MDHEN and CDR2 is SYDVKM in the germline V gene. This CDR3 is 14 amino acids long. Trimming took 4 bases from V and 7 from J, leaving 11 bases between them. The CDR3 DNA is TGTGCCAGCAGTTCAGGGGTTGCGAATTCACCCCTCCACTTT. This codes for CASSSGVANSPLHF.